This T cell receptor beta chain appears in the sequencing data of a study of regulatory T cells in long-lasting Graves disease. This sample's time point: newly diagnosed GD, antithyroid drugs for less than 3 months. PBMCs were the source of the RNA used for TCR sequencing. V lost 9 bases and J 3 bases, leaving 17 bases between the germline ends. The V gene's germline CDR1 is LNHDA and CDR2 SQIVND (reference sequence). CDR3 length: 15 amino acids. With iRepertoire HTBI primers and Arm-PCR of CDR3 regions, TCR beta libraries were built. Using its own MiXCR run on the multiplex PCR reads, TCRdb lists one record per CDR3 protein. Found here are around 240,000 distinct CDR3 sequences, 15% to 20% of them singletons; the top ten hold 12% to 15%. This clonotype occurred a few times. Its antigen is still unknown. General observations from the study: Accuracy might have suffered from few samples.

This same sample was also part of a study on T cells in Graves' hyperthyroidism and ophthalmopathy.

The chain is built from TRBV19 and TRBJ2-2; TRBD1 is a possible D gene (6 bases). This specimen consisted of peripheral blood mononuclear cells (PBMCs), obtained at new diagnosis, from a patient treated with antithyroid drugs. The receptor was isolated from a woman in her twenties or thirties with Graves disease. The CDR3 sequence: CASYHQGLYTGELFF. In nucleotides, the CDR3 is TGTGCCAGCTATCATCAGGGGCTTTACACCGGGGAGCTGTTTTTT.